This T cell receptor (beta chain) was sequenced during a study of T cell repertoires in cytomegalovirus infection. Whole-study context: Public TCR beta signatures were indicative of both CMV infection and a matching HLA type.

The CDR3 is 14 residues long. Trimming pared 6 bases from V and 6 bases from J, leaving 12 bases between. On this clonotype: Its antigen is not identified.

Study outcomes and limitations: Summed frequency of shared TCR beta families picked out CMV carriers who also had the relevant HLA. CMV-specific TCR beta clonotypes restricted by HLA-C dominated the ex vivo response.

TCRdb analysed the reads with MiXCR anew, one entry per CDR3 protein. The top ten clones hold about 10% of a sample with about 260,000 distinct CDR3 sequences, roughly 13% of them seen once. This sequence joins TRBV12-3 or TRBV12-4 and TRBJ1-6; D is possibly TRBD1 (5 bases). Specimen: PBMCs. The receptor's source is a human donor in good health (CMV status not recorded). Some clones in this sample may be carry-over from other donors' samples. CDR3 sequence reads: CASRIDRTNSPLHF. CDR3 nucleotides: TGTGCCAGCAGAATAGACAGAACTAATTCACCCCTCCACTTT.